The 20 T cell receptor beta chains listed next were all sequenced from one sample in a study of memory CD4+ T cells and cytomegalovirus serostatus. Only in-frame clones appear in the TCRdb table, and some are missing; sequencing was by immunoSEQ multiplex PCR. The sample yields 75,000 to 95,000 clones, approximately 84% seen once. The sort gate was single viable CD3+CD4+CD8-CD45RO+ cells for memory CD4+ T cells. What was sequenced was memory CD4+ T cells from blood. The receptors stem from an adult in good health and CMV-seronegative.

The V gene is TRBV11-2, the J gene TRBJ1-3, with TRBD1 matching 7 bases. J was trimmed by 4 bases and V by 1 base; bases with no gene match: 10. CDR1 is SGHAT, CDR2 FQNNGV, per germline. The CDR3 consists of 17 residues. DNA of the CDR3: TGTGCCAGCAGCTTAGGGCCCCTGGGACAGCAAGGAAACACCATATATTTT. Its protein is CASSLGPLGQQGNTIYF.

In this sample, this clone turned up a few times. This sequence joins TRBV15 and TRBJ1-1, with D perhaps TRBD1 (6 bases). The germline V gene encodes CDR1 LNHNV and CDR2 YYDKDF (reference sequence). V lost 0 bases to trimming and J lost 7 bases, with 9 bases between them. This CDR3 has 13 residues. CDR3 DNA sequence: TGTGCCACCAGCAGAGACCCGGACAGTGAAGCTTTCTTT. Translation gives CATSRDPDSEAFF.

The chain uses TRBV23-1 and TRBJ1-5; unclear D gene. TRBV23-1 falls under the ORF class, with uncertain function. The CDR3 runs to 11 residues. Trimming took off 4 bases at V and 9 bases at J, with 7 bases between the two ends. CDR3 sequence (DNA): TGCGCCAGCAGTCCGAATGGGCCCCAGCATTTT. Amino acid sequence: CASSPNGPQHF.

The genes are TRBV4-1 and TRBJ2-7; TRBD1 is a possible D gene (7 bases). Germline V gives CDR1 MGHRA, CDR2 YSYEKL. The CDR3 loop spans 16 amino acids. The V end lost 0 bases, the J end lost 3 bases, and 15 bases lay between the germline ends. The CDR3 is CASSQERGGGGYEQYF. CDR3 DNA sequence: TGCGCCAGCAGCCAAGAACGCGGAGGGGGCGGCTACGAGCAGTACTTC.

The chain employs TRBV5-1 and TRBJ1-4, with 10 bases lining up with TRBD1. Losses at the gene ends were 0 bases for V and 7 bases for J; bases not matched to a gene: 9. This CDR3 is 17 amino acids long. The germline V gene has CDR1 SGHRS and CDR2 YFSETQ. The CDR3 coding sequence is TGCGCCAGCAGCTTGGAGACAGGGGGCGTTATTACTGAAAAACTGTTTTTT. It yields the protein CASSLETGGVITEKLFF.

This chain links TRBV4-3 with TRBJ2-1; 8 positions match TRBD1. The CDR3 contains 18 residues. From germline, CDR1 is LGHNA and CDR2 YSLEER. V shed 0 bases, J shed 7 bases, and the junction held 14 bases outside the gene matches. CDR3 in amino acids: CASSQESWGTGVGNEQFF. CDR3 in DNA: TGCGCCAGCAGCCAAGAGTCATGGGGGACAGGTGTGGGGAATGAGCAGTTCTTC.

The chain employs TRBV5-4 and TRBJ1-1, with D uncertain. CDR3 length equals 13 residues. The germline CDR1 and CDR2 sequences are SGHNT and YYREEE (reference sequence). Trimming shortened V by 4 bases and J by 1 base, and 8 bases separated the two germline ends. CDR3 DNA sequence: TGTGCCAGCAGCCAAACAGAGAACACTGAAGCTTTCTTT. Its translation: CASSQTENTEAFF.

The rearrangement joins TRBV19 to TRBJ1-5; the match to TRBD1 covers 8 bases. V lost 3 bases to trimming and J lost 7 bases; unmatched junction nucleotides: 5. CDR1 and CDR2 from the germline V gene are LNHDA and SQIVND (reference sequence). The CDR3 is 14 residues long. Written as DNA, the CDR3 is TGTGCCAGTAGTATCACAGGGGGTAAGCAGCCCCAGCATTTT. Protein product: CASSITGGKQPQHF.

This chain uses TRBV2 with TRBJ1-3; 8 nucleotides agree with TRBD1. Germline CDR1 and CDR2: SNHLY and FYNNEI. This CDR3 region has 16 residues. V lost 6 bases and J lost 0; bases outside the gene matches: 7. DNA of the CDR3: TGTGCCAGCAGGCGCCTGGACAGGGACTCTGGAAACACCATATATTTT. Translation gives CASRRLDRDSGNTIYF.

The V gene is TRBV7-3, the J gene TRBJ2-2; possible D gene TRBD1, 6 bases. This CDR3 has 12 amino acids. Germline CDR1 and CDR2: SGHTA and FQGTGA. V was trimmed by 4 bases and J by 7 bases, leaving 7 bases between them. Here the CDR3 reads CASSSGHGELFF. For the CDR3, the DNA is TGTGCCAGCAGCTCGGGACACGGGGAGCTGTTTTTT.

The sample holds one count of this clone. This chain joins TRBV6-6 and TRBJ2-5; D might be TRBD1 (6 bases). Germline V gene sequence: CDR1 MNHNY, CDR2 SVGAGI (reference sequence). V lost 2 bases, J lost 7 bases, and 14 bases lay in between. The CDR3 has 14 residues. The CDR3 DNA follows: TGTGCCAGCAGTTACGGTGATAGAGGGGGGACCCAGTACTTC. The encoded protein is CASSYGDRGGTQYF.

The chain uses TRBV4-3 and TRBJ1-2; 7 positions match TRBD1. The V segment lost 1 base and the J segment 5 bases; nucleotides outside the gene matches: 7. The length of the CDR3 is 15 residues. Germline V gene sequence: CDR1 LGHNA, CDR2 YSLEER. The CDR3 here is CASSQGQGFEYGYTF. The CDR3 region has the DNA TGCGCCAGCAGCCAAGGACAGGGTTTTGAATATGGCTACACCTTC.

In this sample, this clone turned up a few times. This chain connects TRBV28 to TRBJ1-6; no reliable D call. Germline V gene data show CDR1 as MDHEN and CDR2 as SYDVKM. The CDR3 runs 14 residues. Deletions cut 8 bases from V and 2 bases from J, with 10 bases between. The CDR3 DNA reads TGTGCCAGCGATACGACCGCCTATAATTCACCCCTCCACTTT. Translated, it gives CASDTTAYNSPLHF. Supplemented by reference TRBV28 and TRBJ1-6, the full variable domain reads DVKVTQSSRYLVKRTGEKVFLECVQDMDHENMFWYRQDPGLGLRLIYFSYDVKMKEKGDIPEGYSVSREKKERFSLILESASTNQTSMYLCASDTTAYNSPLHFGNGTRLTVT.

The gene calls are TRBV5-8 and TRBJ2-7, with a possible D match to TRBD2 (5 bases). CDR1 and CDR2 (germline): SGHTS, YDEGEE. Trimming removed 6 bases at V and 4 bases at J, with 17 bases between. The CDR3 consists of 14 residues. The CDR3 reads CASTPIRGVYEQYF. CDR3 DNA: TGTGCCAGCACCCCAATCCGGGGTGTTTACGAGCAGTACTTC.

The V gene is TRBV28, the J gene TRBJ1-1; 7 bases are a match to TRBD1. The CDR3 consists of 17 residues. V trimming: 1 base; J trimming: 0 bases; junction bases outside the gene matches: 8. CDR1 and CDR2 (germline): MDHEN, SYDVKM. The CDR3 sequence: CASSLSRDRNLNTEAFF. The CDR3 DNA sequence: TGTGCCAGCAGTTTATCCCGGGACAGAAATTTGAACACTGAAGCTTTCTTT.

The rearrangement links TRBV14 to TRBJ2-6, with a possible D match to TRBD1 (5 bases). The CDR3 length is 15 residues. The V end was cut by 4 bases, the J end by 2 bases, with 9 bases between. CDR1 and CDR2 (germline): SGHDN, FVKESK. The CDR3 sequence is CASSPQGAGANVLTF. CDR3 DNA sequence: TGTGCCAGCAGCCCACAAGGGGCTGGGGCCAACGTCCTGACTTTC.

The CDR3 region has the DNA TGTGCCAGCAGCCCAGTGGGAGGGGCTGGCGGGGAGCTGTTTTTT. It specifies CASSPVGGAGGELFF. The J gene is TRBJ2-2, the V gene TRBV11-3; 7 bases map to TRBD2. The CDR3 runs 15 residues. V dropped 5 bases and J dropped 7; count of bases not matched to a gene: 10. Germline V gene data show CDR1 as SGHNT and CDR2 as YENEEA.

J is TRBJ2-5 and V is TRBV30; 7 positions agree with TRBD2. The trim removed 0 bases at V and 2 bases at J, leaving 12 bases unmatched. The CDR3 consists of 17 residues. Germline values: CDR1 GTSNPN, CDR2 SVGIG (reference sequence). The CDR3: CAWSVGSLAGVQETQYF. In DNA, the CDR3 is TGTGCCTGGAGTGTAGGATCGCTTGCGGGGGTTCAAGAGACCCAGTACTTC.

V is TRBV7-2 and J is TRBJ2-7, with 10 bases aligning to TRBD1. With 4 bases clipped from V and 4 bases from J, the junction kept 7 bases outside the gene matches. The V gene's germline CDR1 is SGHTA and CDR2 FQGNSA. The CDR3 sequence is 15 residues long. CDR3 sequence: CASSYQDRGNYEQYF. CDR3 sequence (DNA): TGTGCCAGCAGCTATCAGGACAGGGGGAATTACGAGCAGTACTTC.

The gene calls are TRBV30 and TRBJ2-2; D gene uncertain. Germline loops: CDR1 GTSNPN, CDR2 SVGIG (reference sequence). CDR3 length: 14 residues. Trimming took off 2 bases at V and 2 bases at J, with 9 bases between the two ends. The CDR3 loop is CAWSWAPNTGELFF. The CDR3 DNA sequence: TGTGCCTGGAGTTGGGCACCCAACACCGGGGAGCTGTTTTTT.